The clone carrying this T cell receptor (beta chain) has just a few counts. This sample is part of a study of blood T cell repertoires in COVID-19. From germline, CDR1 is SGHNT and CDR2 YYREEE (reference sequence). The ends lost 4 bases at V and 8 bases at J; junction bases unmatched: 13. The CDR3 loop spans 15 amino acids. Original processing methods: Reference gene primer amplification yielded estimated nucleated cell counts. Sequencing used immunoSEQ multiplex PCR; TCRdb keeps in-frame clones, though not all of them. V, J and clone size were drawn from that table, and D and trimming were deduced from the DNA. The sample has about 56,000 clones, less than 90% seen once.

Sequenced sample: peripheral blood. This clonotype was obtained from a woman of 80 years or more with acute or convalescent COVID-19. V usage is TRBV5-4 and J usage is TRBJ1-2, with 8 bases fitting TRBD1. This CDR3 is CASSPRQGPVEGYTF. Here the CDR3 DNA reads TGTGCCAGCAGCCCCCGACAGGGGCCCGTCGAGGGCTACACCTTC.